The entry below describes one T cell receptor (beta chain). The data are from a study of shared clonotypes between healthy human individuals. V trimming: 6 bases; J trimming: 6 bases; junction bases outside the gene matches: 3. Germline CDR1 MNHEY, CDR2 SVGAGI. The CDR3 consists of 13 residues. Profiling relied on immunoSEQ multiplex PCR, and the TCRdb table lists in-frame clones only, not all of them. The table shows about 1.1 million clones, with around three quarters occurring only once. This chain uses TRBV6-5 with TRBJ2-7; 12 bases fit TRBD1. The TCR originated in a man between 18 and 35 years old in good health. Some clones in this sample may be carry-over from other donors' samples. The sequenced sample was memory CD4+ T cells from PBMCs. As for subset: CD45RA-negative fraction. The CDR3 bases are TGTGCCAGCAGACGGGACAGGGGGCCCGAGCAGTACTTC. Translated: CASRRDRGPEQYF.